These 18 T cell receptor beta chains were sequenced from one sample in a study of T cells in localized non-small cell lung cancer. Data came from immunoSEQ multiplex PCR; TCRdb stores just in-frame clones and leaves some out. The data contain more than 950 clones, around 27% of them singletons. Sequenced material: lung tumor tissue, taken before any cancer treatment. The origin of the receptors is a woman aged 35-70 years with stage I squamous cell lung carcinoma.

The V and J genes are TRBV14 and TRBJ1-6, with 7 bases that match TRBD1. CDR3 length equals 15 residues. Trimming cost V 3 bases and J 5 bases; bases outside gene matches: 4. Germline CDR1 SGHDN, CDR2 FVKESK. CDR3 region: CASSQTGINNSPLHF. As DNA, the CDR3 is TGTGCCAGCAGCCAGACAGGGATCAATAATTCACCCCTCCACTTT.

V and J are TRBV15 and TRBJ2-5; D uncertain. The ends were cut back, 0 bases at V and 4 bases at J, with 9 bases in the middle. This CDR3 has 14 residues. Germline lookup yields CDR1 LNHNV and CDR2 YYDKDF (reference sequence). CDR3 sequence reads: CATSRDHRVETQYF. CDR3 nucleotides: TGTGCCACCAGCAGAGATCATAGGGTAGAGACCCAGTACTTC.

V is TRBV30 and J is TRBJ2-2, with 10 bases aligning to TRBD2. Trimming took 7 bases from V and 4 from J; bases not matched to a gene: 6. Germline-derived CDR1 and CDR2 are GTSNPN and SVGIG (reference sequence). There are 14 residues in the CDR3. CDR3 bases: TGTGCCTCCACAGGACTAGCGGTCACCGGGGAGCTGTTTTTT. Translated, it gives CASTGLAVTGELFF.

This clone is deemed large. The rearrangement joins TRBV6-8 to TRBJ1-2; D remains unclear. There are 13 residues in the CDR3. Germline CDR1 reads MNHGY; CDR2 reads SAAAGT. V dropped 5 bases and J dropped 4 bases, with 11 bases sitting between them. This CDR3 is CASSDGTFYGYTF. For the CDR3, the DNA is TGTGCCAGCAGTGATGGCACCTTCTATGGCTACACCTTC.

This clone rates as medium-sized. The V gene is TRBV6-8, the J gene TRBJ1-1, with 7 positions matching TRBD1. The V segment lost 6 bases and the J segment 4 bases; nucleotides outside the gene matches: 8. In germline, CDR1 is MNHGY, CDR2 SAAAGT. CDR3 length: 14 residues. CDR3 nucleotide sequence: TGTGCCAGCAGCGAGACAGGGAGGGGCACTGAAGCTTTCTTT. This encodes CASSETGRGTEAFF.

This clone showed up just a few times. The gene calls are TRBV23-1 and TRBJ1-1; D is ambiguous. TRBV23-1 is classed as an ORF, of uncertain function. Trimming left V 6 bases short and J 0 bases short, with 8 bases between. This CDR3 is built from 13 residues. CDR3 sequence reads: CASSPRMNTEAFF. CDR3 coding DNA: TGCGCCAGCAGCCCTCGAATGAACACTGAAGCTTTCTTT.

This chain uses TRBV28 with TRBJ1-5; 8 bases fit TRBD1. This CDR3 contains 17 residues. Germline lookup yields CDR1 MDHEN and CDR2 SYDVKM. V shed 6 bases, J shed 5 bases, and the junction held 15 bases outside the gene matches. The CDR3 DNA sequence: TGTGCCAGCAGCGAATTTAGTGGACAGGGAACCTATCAGCCCCAGCATTTT. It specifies CASSEFSGQGTYQPQHF.

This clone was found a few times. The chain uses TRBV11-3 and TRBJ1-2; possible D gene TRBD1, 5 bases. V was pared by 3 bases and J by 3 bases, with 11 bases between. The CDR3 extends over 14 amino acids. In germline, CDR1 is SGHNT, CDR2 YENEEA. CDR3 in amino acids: CASSLEMGHYGYTF. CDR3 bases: TGTGCCAGCAGCTTGGAGATGGGACACTATGGCTACACCTTC.

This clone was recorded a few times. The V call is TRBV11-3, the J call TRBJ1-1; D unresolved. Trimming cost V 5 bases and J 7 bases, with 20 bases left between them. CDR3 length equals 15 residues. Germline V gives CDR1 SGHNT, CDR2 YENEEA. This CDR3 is CASSLTTLGRVEAFF. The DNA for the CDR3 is TGTGCCAGCAGCCTGACCACCCTTGGGAGAGTTGAAGCTTTCTTT.

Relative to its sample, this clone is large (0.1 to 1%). The CDR3 reads CASSVDRFPYEQYF. The CDR3 DNA sequence: TGTGCCAGCAGTGTGGACAGGTTCCCCTACGAGCAGTACTTC. The rearrangement joins TRBV6-8 to TRBJ2-7; 7 positions agree with TRBD1. Germline assignment: CDR1 MNHGY and CDR2 SAAAGT. Unmatched junction bases numbered 6, after V lost 5 bases and J lost 2 bases. This CDR3 has 14 amino acids.

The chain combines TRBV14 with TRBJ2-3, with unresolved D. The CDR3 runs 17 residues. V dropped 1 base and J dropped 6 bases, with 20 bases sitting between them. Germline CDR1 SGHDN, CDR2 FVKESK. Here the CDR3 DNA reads TGTGCCAGCAGCCAAGTTAAAGAAGGACCTTCGCTGGATACGCAGTATTTT. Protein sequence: CASSQVKEGPSLDTQYF.

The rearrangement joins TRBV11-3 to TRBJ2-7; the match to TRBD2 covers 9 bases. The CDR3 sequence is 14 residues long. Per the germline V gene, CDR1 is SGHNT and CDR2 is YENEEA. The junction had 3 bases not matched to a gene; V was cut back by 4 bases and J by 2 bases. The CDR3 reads CASSSGLAPYEQYF. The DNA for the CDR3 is TGTGCCAGCAGCTCGGGACTAGCCCCCTACGAGCAGTACTTC.

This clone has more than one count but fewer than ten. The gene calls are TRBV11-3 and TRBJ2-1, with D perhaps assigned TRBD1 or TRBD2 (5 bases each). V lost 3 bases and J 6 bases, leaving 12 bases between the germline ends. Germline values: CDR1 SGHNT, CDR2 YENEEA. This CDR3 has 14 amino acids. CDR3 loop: CASSLNFGGNEQFF. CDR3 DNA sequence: TGTGCCAGCAGCTTGAACTTTGGGGGCAATGAGCAGTTCTTC.

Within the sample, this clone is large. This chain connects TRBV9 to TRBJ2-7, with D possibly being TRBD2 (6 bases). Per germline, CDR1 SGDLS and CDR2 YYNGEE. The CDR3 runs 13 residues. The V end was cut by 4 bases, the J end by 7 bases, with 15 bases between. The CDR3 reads CASSSGTPGEQYF. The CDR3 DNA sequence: TGTGCCAGCAGCTCCGGGACTCCGGGAGAGCAGTACTTC.

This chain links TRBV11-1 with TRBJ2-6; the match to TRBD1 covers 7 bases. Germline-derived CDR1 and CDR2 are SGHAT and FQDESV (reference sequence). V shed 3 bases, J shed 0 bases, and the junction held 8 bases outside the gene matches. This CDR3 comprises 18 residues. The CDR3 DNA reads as TGTGCCAGCAGCTTCGGGACAGCAAGCCTCTCTGGGGCCAACGTCCTGACTTTC. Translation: CASSFGTASLSGANVLTF.

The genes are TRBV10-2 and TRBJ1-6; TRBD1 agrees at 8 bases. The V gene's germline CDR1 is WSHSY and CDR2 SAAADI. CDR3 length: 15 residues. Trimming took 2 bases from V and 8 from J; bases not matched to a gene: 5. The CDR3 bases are TGCGCCAGCAGTGAGGCGGACAGGGATCATTCACCCCTCCACTTT. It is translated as CASSEADRDHSPLHF.

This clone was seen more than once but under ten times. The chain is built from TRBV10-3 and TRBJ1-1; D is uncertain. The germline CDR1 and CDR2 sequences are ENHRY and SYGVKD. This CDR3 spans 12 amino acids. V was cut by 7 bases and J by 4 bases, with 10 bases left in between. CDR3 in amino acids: CAIKEVGTEAFF. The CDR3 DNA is TGTGCCATCAAGGAGGTGGGCACTGAAGCTTTCTTT.

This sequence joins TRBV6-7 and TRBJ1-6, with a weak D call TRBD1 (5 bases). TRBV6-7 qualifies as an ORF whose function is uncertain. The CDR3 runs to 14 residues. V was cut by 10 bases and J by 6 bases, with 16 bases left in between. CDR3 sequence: CATSPGTGNSPLHF. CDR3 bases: TGTGCCACTTCCCCCGGGACGGGTAATTCACCCCTCCACTTT.